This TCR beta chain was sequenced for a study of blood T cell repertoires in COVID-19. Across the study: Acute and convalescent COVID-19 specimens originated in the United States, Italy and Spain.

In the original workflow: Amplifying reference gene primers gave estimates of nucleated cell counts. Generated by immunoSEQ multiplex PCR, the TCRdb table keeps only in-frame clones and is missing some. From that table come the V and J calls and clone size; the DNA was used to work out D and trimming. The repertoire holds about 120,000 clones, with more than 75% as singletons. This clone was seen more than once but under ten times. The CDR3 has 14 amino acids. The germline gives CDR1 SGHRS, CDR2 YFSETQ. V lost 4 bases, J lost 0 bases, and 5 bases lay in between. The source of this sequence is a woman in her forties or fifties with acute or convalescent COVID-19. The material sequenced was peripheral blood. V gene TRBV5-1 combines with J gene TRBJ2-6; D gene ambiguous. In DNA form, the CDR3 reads TGCGCCAGCAGCGTCTACTCTGGGGCCAACGTCCTGACTTTC. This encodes CASSVYSGANVLTF.